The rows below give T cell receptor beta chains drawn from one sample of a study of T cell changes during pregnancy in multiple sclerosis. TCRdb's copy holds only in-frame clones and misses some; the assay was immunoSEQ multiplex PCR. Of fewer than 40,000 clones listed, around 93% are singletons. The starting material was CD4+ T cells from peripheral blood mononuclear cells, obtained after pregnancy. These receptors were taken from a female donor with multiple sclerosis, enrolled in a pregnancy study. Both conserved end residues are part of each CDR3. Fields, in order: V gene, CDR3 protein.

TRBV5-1 CASSLSLTGVMNTEAFF
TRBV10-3 CAISSGNPNTGELFF
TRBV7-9 CASRAGLAGSQETQYF
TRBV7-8 CASSYRTRLAGGYEQYF
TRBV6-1 CASSETDSNQPQHF
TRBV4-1 CASSQGQVAGNTIYF
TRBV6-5 CASSPYSNQPQHF
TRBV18 CASSPGGALSGNTIYF
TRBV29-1 CSVAVNSGNTIYF
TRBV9 CASSVAPLAYTYNEQFF
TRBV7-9 CASSFQRSNTEAFF
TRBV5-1 CASSLTGVTDTQYF
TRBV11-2 CASSLVHLRTGYYGYTF
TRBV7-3 CASSLKRAGESYEQYF
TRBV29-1 CSVGQGSNQPQHF
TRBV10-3 CAISELQAQHF
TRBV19 CASSRDRGYEQYF
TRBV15 CATVRAARAVNTEAFF
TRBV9 CASSMSGGSTDTQYF
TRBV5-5 CASSTDAPTSEQFF
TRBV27 CASSPGDILTSKYF
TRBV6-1 CASSALAGVSRQNRETQYF
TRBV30 CAWRGTGENTGELFF
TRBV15 CATSPGQGLDGYTF
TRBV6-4 CASTQRDTEAFF
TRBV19 CASRSGGAIDTQYF
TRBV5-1 CASRAGLNTEAFF
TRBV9 CASSASDRMVGGYTF
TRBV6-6 CASIPDSSYNSPLHF
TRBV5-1 CASSFWTGGDYEQYF
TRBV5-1 CASSLDRAQETQYF
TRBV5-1 CASSPGSTDTQYF
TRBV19 CASRRTGQGASYNSPLHF
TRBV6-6 CASSGLAGQETQYF
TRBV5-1 CASSLADSYSGNTIYF
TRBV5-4 CASSTRGSSGNTIYF
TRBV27 CASSFRRGGIEQFF
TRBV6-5 CASSYSSGDLRRGYTF
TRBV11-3 CASSPGQETQYF
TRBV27 CASSLLGDRGRLMAFF
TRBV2 CASRAGTGDDYGYTF
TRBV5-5 CASSSTVIADEQYF
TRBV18 CASSTGFSDPQHF
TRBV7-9 CASSLFSLEKLFF
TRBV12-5 CASGLSGGAGGSPLHF
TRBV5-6 CASSLAGTDTQYF
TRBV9 CASSSGGLDAAYEQYF
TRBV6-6 CASSTTGGPDSPLHF
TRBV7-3 CASSYPGTGTGELFF
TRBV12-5 CASAPGGQAYGYTF
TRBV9 CASSVGEQPELPLHF